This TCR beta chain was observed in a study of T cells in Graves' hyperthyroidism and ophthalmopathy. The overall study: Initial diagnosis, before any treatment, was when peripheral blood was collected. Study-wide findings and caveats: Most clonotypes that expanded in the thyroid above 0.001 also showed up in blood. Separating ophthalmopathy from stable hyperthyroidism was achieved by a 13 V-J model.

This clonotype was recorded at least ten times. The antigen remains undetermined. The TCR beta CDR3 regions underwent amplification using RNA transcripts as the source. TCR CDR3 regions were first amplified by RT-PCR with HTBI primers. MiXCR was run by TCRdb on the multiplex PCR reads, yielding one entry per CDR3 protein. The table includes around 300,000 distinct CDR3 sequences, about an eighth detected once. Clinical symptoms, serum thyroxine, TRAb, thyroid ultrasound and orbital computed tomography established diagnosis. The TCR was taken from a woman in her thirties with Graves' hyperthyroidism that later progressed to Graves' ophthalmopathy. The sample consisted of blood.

CDR3 in amino acids: CASSFGLANEQYF. CDR3 DNA: TGTGCCAGCAGTTTCGGACTAGCGAACGAGCAGTACTTC. The rearrangement joins TRBV7-2 to TRBJ2-7; 9 bases are shared with TRBD2. V lost 6 bases and J lost 5; bases outside the gene matches: 5. CDR1 and CDR2 (germline): SGHTA, FQGNSA. The CDR3 is 13 amino acids.